A selection of T cell receptor beta chains follows, all from one sample in a study of T-cell memory formation after mild COVID-19. Using its own MiXCR run on the 5' RACE reads, TCRdb lists one record per CDR3 protein. Of about 390,000 distinct CDR3 sequences listed, approximately 16% were seen once; the top ten hold roughly a fifth. The sequencing sample was made of PBMCs or a T cell subset sorted from them (not recorded which). These receptors were collected from a man between 18 and 35 years old who had mild COVID-19 (a few samples of this study predate the infection). Cell type and time point are not known. The CDR3 runs from the conserved cysteine through the conserved F or W. Each record gives: D gene, clone size, V gene, J gene, CDR3 DNA, CDR3 protein. D genes are given only for firm matches. A row's size may be missing; if present it is once, few, many or a size class.

-	-	TRBV6-5	TRBJ1-2	TGTGCCAGCAGAGAGCGACAGAGTAACTATGGCTACACCTTC	CASRERQSNYGYTF
-	few	TRBV5-6	TRBJ2-5	TGTGCCAGCAGCCCGTCCTACCAAGAGACCCAGTACTTC	CASSPSYQETQYF
-	-	TRBV12-3/TRBV12-4	TRBJ1-2	TGTGCCAGCAGTCTGGGGGAAGGAAATGGCTACACCTTC	CASSLGEGNGYTF
-	-	TRBV6-2/TRBV6-3	TRBJ1-2	TGTGCCAGCAACCCGGCGGGGGCCTATGGCTACACCTTC	CASNPAGAYGYTF
TRBD1	few	TRBV5-1	TRBJ2-3	TGCGCCAGCAGCTTGGGACAGGGCGGAGATACGCAGTATTTT	CASSLGQGGDTQYF
-	few	TRBV20-1	TRBJ1-5	TGCAGTGCTAGGAAGGGGCTCGGCAATCAGCCCCAGCATTTT	CSARKGLGNQPQHF
-	few	TRBV5-6	TRBJ2-2	TGTGCCAGCAGCTTGGCCGTGGGTGGCAACACCGGGGAGCTGTTTTTT	CASSLAVGGNTGELFF
-	few	TRBV5-5	TRBJ1-5	TGTGCCAGCAGTTCGCAAGGCGGGACGGGGGTTCTCTTGCCCCAGCATTTT	CASSSQGGTGVLLPQHF
TRBD1	-	TRBV11-3	TRBJ2-1	TGTGCCAGCGCGAAAGAGTACAGGGGTATCGATGAGCAGTTCTTC	CASAKEYRGIDEQFF
TRBD1	few	TRBV20-1	TRBJ1-4	TGCAGTGCTCCCGGGACAGGGCATGAAAAACTGTTTTTT	CSAPGTGHEKLFF
-	-	TRBV27	TRBJ2-1	TGTGCCAGCGCCACGGGGGGCGCCTACAATGAGCAGTTCTTC	CASATGGAYNEQFF
-	few	TRBV7-3	TRBJ2-3	TGTGCCAGCAGCTCCGGGGGCCGCACAGATACGCAGTATTTT	CASSSGGRTDTQYF
-	-	TRBV25-1	TRBJ1-6	TGTGCCAGCAGTGAATATATCCTTCAGGGGCTAAGTAATTCACCCCTCCACTTT	CASSEYILQGLSNSPLHF
TRBD2	many	TRBV12-3/TRBV12-4	TRBJ2-1	TGTGCCAGCAGCTCGGGGGGATACAATGAGCAGTTCTTC	CASSSGGYNEQFF
-	few	TRBV12-3/TRBV12-4	TRBJ1-1	TGTGCCAGCAGTTTAGTTCCGCCGGGCACTGAAGCTTTCTTT	CASSLVPPGTEAFF
-	few	TRBV18	TRBJ1-2	TGTGCCAGCTCACCACCGTTCCCAAGCTATGGCTACACCTTC	CASSPPFPSYGYTF
-	many	TRBV20-1	TRBJ2-2	TGCAGTGCTAGTGGAGGTCAGGGCGTTTACACCGGGGAGCTGTTTTTT	CSASGGQGVYTGELFF
-	-	TRBV27	TRBJ2-5	TGTGCCAGCAGAACCGGGCCCCAAGAGACCCAGTACTTC	CASRTGPQETQYF
TRBD1	-	TRBV11-2	TRBJ2-3	TGTGCCAGCAGTCCCCGGGACAGAATCACAGATACGCAGTATTTT	CASSPRDRITDTQYF
TRBD2	-	TRBV20-1	TRBJ2-7	TGCAGTGCCTTCCGACTAGCGGGGGTCTACGAGCAGTACTTC	CSAFRLAGVYEQYF
-	-	TRBV6-5	TRBJ2-1	TGTGCCAGCAGTTACAGCATAAACAATGAGCAGTTCTTC	CASSYSINNEQFF
-	-	TRBV6-5	TRBJ2-7	TGTGCCAGCGGAACGCCCGCCTCCTACGAGCAGTACTTC	CASGTPASYEQYF
-	few	TRBV3-1	TRBJ2-1	TGTGCCAGCAGCCGAGCCCTTGGACTGGAGGCAGGGGATGAGCAGTTCTTC	CASSRALGLEAGDEQFF
TRBD1	many	TRBV6-5	TRBJ2-2	TGTGCCAGCAGTCCGACAGGGGGGACCGGGGAGCTGTTTTTT	CASSPTGGTGELFF
-	-	TRBV5-1	TRBJ1-1	TGCGCCAGCAGGTCGACGGACAATGAAGCTTTCTTT	CASRSTDNEAFF
-	-	TRBV18	TRBJ2-3	TGTGCCAGCTCACCAATCTTACCTGGACGCACAGATACGCAGTATTTT	CASSPILPGRTDTQYF
TRBD2	few	TRBV19	TRBJ2-3	TGTGCCAGTAGTATTACCAGCGGGGGAGCAGATACGCAGTATTTT	CASSITSGGADTQYF
-	-	TRBV29-1	TRBJ2-7	TGCAGCGTGGCCGATTCTTGGGTCCACGAGCAGTACTTC	CSVADSWVHEQYF
-	few	TRBV29-1	TRBJ2-6	TGCAGCGTTTTCCGGGACGGGTCCTCTGGGGCCAACGTCCTGACTTTC	CSVFRDGSSGANVLTF
-	-	TRBV29-1	TRBJ1-3	TGCAGCGCCACGGGGTCTGGAAACACCATATATTTT	CSATGSGNTIYF
-	many	TRBV5-5	TRBJ2-7	TGTGCCAGCAGCTTGGACGGTCCCTACGAGCAGTACTTC	CASSLDGPYEQYF
TRBD2	-	TRBV9	TRBJ2-5	TGTGCCAGCAGCCCTCGACTAGCGGGGGGGCCGGAGACCCAGTACTTC	CASSPRLAGGPETQYF
-	-	TRBV7-2	TRBJ1-4	TGTGCCAGCAGCCGTCTCAGGGCTCGGGTTGAAAAACTGTTTTTT	CASSRLRARVEKLFF
-	-	TRBV18	TRBJ2-3	TGTGCCAGCTCAGTAGGGGTCAGCGGTACGCAGTATTTT	CASSVGVSGTQYF
-	few	TRBV30	TRBJ1-1	TGTGCCTGGATAAAGGAGGGGAACACTGAAGCTTTCTTT	CAWIKEGNTEAFF
TRBD2	-	TRBV14	TRBJ2-1	TGTGCCAGCAGCTCGTTCCTGCGGGGGACGATCCGTACTACTCAGTTCTTC	CASSSFLRGTIRTTQFF
-	few	TRBV5-1	TRBJ2-2	TGCGCCAGCAGCTTGCTGCCGGCGAACACCGGGGAGCTGTTTTTT	CASSLLPANTGELFF
TRBD1	few	TRBV10-3	TRBJ2-7	TGTGCCACCCTCCAGGGGGATGTCTCCTACGAGCAGTACTTC	CATLQGDVSYEQYF
-	once	TRBV5-5	TRBJ1-2	TGTGCCAGCAGCTTGGAATGGGTCGACTATGGCTACACCTTC	CASSLEWVDYGYTF
-	-	TRBV6-1	TRBJ2-7	TGTGCCAGCAGTGATGGTGAGCAGTACTTC	CASSDGEQYF
-	-	TRBV4-3	TRBJ2-7	TGCGCCAGCAGCCAAGATCTGGGGAGCTCCTACGAGCAGTACTTC	CASSQDLGSSYEQYF
-	-	TRBV5-6	TRBJ1-4	TGTGCCAGCAGCAAACAGGGCCGGGCAGCTGAAAAACTGTTTTTT	CASSKQGRAAEKLFF
TRBD2	few	TRBV19	TRBJ2-2	TGTGCCAGTAGAGCGGGGGGTTCCACCGGGGAGCTGTTTTTT	CASRAGGSTGELFF
-	many	TRBV6-6	TRBJ2-7	TGTGCCAGCAGCACCACAGGATCCTACGAGCAGTACTTC	CASSTTGSYEQYF
-	-	TRBV20-1	TRBJ2-3	TGCAGTGCTCCCGTCTTCTCTAGCACAGATACGCAGTATTTT	CSAPVFSSTDTQYF
TRBD1	few	TRBV5-6	TRBJ2-4	TGTGCCAGCAGCTTACAGGGGGTCCTAAACATTCAGTACTTC	CASSLQGVLNIQYF